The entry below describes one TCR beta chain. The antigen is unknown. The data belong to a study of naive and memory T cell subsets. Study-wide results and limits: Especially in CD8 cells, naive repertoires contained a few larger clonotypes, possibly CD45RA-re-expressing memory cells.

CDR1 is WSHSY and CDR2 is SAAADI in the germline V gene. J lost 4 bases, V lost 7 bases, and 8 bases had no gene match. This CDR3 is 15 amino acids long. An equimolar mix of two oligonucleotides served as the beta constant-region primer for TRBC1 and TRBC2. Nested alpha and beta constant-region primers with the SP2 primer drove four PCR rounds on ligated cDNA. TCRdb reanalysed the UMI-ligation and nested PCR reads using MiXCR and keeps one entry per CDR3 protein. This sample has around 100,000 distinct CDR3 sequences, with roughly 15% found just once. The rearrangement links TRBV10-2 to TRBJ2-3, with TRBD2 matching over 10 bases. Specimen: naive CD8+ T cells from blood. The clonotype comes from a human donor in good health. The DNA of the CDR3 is TGCGCCAGCAAACAAGCGGGGGGGCCCTCAGATACGCAGTATTTT. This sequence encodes CASKQAGGPSDTQYF.